This T cell receptor beta chain was found in a study of OX40 agonist ivuxolimab in advanced cancers. Study context: A diagnosis of hepatocellular carcinoma, melanoma, renal cell or head and neck cancer was present in dose-escalation patients. Of the participants, under 50% had some prior anti-PD-1, anti-PD-L1 or anti-CTLA-4 therapy, which was allowed.

The sampling schedule covered blood at baseline, cycle 4 day 1, and cycle 7 day 1. About this clone: Its antigen is still unknown. The same CDR3 is also encoded by other DNA sequences in this sample.

Study outcomes and limitations: Doses of 0.1 to 3.0 mg/kg were accompanied by clonal expansion of CD4+ and CD8+ blood T cells by week 6.

This CDR3 region has 14 residues. Profiled with immunoSEQ multiplex PCR; TCRdb holds only in-frame clones, not every one. Of 15,000 to 25,000 clones in the sample, 84% were seen once. This TCR was recovered from an adult with an advanced solid tumor such as melanoma, head and neck, liver or kidney cancer. The sample in question was CD4+ or CD8+ T cells sorted from blood, obtained in a trial of the OX40 agonist ivuxolimab. The chain employs TRBV21-1 and TRBJ1-4. TRBV21-1 is assigned pseudogene status. CDR3 nucleotide sequence: TGTGCCAGCAGTACCCTGAATGCGGATGAAAAACTGTTTTTT. It specifies CASSTLNADEKLFF.